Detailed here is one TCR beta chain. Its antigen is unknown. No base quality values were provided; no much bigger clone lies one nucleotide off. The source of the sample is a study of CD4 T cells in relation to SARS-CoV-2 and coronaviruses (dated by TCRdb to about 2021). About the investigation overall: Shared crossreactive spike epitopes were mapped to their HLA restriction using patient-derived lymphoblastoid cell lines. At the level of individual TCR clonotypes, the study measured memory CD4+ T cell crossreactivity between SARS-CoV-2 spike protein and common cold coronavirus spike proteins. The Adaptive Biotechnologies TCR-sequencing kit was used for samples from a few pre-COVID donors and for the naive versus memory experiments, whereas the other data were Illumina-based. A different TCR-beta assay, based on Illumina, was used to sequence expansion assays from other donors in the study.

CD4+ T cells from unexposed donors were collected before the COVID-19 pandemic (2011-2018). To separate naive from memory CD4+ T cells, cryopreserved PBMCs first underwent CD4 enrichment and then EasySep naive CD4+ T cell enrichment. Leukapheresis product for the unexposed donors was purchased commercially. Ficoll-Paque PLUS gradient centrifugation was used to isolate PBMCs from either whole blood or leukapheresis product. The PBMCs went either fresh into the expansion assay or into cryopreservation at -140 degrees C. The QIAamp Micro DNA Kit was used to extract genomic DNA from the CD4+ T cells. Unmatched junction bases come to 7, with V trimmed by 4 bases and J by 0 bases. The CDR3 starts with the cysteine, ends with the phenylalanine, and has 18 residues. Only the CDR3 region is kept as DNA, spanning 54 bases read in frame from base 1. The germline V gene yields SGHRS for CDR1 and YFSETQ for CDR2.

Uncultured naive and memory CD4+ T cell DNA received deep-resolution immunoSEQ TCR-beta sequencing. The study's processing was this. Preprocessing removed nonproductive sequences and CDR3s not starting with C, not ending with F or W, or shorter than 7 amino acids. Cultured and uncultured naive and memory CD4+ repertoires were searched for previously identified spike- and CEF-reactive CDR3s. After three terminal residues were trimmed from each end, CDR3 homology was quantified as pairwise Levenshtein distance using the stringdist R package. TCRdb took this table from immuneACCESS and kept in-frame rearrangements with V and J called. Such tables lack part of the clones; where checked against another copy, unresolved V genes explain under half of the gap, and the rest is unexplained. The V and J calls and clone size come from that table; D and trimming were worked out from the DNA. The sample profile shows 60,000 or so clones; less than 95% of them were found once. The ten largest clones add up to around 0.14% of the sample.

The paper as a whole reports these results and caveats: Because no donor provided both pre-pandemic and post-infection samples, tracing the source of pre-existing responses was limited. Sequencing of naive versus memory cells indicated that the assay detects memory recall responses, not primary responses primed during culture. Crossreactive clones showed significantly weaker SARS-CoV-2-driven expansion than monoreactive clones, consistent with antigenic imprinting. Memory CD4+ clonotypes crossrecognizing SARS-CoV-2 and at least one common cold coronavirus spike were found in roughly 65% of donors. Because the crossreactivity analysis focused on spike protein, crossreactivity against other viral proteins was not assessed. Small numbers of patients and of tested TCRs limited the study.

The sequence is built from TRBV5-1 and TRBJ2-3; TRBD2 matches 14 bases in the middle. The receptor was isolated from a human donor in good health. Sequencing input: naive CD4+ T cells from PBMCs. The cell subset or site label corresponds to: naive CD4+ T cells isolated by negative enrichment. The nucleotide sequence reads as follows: TGCGCCAGCAGCATTGGACTAGCGGGAGGAACTAGCACAGATACGCAGTATTTT. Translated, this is CASSIGLAGGTSTDTQYF.